The T cell receptor (beta chain) described here comes from a study of human T cells and chemical hapten exposure. On the study more broadly: DPC 0.01% went on the upper back by patch test, with reading at 6 days. Small differences in pooled library volume mainly drove the variation in TCR yields per sample.

A few counts support this clonotype. Study processing details: With a range of 23,224 to 690,600, the median per sample was around 96,000 TCRs. Each CDR3 protein is one row after TCRdb ran MiXCR on the RACE reads. The V and J calls and clone size are TCRdb's, not the authors'. Of 100,000 or so distinct CDR3 sequences in the sample, approximately 11% were seen once. The time point is: patch test 2, 6 weeks after DPC sensitization. The sample's treatment: therapeutic diphenylcyclopropenone sensitization with weekly scalp DPC. The clonotype comes from a man aged 40-55 years with alopecia areata. Some clones in this sample may be carry-over from other donors' samples. The sequenced sample was whole blood, obtained in connection with sensitization to the hapten diphenylcyclopropenone (DPC).

The CDR3 DNA reads as TGCGCCAGCAGCTCGGGACTAGCGGCTCAACACGGGGGCAAAAACATTCAGTACTTC. Translated, it gives CASSSGLAAQHGGKNIQYF. The chain carries TRBV5-1 and TRBJ2-4, with 11 bases identical to TRBD2. V shed 3 bases and J 3 bases; nucleotides not matched to a gene: 14. The germline CDR1 and CDR2 sequences are SGHRS and YFSETQ. The CDR3 loop spans 19 amino acids. Using reference TRBV5-1 and TRBJ2-4 for the parts outside the CDR3, the full variable domain is KAGVTQTPRYLIKTRGQQVTLSCSPISGHRSVSWYQQTPGQGLQFLFEYFSETQRNKGNFPGRFSGRQFSNSRSEMNVSTLELGDSALYLCASSSGLAAQHGGKNIQYFGAGTRLSVL.